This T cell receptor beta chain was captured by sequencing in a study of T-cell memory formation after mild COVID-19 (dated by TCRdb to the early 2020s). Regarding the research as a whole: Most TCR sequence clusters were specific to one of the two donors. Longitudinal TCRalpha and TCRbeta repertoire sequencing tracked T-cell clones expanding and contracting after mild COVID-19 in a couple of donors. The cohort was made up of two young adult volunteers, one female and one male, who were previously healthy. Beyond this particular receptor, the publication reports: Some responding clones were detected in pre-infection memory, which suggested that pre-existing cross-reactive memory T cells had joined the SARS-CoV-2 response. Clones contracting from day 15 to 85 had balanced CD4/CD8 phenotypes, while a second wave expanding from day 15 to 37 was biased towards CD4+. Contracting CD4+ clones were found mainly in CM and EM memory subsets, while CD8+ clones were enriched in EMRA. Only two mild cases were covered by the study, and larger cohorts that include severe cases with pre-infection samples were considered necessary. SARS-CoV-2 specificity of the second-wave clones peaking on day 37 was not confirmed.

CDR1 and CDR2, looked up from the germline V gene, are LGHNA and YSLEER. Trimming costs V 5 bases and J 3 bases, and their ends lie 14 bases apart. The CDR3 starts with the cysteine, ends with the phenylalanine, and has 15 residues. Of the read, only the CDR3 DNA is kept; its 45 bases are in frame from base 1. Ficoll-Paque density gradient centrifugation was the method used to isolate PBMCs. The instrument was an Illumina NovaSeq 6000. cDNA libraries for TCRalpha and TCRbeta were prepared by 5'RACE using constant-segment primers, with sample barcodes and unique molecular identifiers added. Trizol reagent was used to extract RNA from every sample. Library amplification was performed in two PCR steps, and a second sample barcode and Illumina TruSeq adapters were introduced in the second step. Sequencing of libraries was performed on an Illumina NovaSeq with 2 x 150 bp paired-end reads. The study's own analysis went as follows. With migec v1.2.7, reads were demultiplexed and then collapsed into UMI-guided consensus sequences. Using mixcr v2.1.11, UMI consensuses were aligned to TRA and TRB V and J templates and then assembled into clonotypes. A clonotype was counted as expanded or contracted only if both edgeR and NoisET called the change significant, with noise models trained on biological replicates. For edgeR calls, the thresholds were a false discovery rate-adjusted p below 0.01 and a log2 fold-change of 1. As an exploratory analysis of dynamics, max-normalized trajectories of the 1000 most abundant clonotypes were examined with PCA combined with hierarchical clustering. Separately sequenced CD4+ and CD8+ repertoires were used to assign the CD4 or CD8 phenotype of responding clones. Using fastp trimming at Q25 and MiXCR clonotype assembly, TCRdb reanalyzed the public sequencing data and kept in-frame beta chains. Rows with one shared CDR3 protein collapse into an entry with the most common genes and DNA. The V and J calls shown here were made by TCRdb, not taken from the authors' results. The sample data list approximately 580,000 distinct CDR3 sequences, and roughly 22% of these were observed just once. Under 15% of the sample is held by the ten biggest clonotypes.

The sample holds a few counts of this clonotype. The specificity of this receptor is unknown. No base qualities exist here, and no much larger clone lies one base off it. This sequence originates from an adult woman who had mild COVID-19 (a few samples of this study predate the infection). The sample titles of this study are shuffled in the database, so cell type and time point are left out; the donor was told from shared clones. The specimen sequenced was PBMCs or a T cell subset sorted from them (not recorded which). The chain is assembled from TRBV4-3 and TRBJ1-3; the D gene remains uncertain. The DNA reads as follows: TGCGCCAGCAGCTCCCACGCCTCGGATGGAAACACCATATATTTT. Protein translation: CASSSHASDGNTIYF.